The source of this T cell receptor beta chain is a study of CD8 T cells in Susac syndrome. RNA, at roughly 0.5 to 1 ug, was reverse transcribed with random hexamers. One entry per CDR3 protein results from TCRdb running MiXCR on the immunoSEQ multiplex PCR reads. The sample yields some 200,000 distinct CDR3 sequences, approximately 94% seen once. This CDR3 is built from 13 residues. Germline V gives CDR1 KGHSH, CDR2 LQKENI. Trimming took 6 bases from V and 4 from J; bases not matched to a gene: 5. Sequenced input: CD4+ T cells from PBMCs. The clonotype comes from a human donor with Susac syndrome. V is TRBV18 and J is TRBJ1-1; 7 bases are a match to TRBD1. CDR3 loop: CASSQTGITEAFF. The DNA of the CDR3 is TGTGCCAGCTCCCAGACAGGGATCACTGAAGCTTTCTTT.